This T cell receptor beta chain is drawn from a study of blood T cell repertoires in COVID-19. Background on the study: T cells, B-cell-depleted T cells, or PBMCs provided the cDNA or gDNA that served as material.

This clone was counted a single time. Profiling relied on immunoSEQ multiplex PCR, and the TCRdb table lists in-frame clones only, not all of them. This sample carries tens of thousands of clones, about four fifths of them seen once, and the ten largest clones take approximately 6.3%. CDR3 length: 19 residues. Trimming took 2 bases from V and 4 from J; bases not matched to a gene: 17. The germline CDR1 and CDR2 sequences are SGHNT and YYREEE (reference sequence). The TCR originated in a man in his 70s with COVID-19, enrolled during active disease. This chain links TRBV5-4 with TRBJ2-7, with 11 bases fitting TRBD2. Material: peripheral blood. CDR3 region: CASSLGVTSGTDRGYEQYF. The CDR3 nucleotides read TGTGCCAGCAGCTTAGGGGTGACTAGCGGGACCGACCGGGGGTACGAGCAGTACTTC. The full variable domain, its missing parts supplied by reference TRBV5-4 and TRBJ2-7, is ETGVTQSPTHLIKTRGQQVTLRCSSQSGHNTVSWYQQALGQGPQFIFQYYREEENGRGNFPPRFSGLQFPNYSSELNVNALELDDSALYLCASSLGVTSGTDRGYEQYFGPGTRLTVT.